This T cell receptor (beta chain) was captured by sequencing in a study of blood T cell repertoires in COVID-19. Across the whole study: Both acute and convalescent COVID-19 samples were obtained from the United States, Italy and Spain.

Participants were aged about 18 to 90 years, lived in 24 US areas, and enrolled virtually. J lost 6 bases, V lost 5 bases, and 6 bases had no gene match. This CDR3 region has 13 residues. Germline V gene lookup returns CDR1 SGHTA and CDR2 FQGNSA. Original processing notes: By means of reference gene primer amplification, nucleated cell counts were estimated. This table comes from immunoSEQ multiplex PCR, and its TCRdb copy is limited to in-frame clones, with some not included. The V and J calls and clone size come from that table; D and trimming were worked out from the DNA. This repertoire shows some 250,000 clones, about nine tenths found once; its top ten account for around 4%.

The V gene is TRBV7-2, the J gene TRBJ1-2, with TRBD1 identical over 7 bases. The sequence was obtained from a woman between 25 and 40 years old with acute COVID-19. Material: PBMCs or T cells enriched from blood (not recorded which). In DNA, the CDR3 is TGTGCCAGCAGCAGACAAACAGGGGATGGCTACACCTTC. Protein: CASSRQTGDGYTF.